This TCR beta chain stems from a study of T cell responses to AZD1222 COVID-19 vaccine. Points from the study as a whole: Baseline serology detected seropositivity in only six AZD1222 recipients. Unmutated variant regions are reportedly targeted by nearly half of spike-specific TCRs. Donors skewed white British and female; clonal diversity was possibly underestimated.

Sequenced by immunoSEQ multiplex PCR; TCRdb stores in-frame clones only, minus some. The data contain around 150,000 clones, around 90% of them seen just once; the ten biggest clones take up more than 3%. The germline CDR1 and CDR2 sequences are SNHLY and FYNNEI. This CDR3 has 15 amino acids. V lost 1 base, J lost 1 base, and 3 bases stayed unmatched. With regard to this clone: Its antigen is not identified.

Sequenced material: peripheral blood, taken 28 days after the second AZD1222 dose. The V and J genes are TRBV2 and TRBJ1-1; 7 positions agree with TRBD1. The sequence came from an adult who received the AZD1222 COVID-19 vaccine. In DNA form, the CDR3 reads TGTGCCAGCAGTGAAGGTGGGACAGCGAACACTGAAGCTTTCTTT. Translation: CASSEGGTANTEAFF.